This T cell receptor (beta chain) was found in a study of tumour-infiltrating T cells in Burkitt lymphoma. Study as a whole: Overall and progression-free survival were predicted by productive clonality.

TCRdb's table, derived via immunoSEQ multiplex PCR, lists solely in-frame clones and lacks some. The sample lists 12,000 to 15,000 clones, roughly 74% seen once, with 6% to 8% in the top ten. Sequenced sample: tumor tissue. The sequence derives from a human donor with diffuse large B-cell lymphoma.

The CDR3 bases are TGTGCCAGCAGTTTATGGGGCGGGAGGGGTTCTAACACAGATACGCAGTATTTT. Translating it yields CASSLWGGRGSNTDTQYF. The rearrangement joins TRBV27 to TRBJ2-3; 9 bases line up with TRBD2. This CDR3 has 18 amino acids. Germline V gene data show CDR1 as MNHEY and CDR2 as SMNVEV (reference sequence). J was trimmed by 2 bases and V by 1 base; bases with no gene match: 10.